Presented here are 24 T cell receptor beta chains from one specimen sequenced in a study of cytomegalovirus exposure and HLA in healthy donors. The PCR ran on 60 Vbeta and 13 Jbeta primers. Produced via immunoSEQ multiplex PCR; TCRdb's table is partial and in-frame only. The data show 85,000 to 100,000 clones, 79% seen once. Material for sequencing was PBMCs. Receptors were obtained from a woman aged 40 to 50 in good health and CMV-seronegative.

The chain employs TRBV7-9 and TRBJ1-2; a possible D gene is TRBD1 (6 bases). Trimming pared 0 bases from V and 4 bases from J, leaving 9 bases between. This CDR3 has 14 residues. Germline V gene data show CDR1 as SEHNR and CDR2 as FQNEAQ (reference sequence). The CDR3: CASSLAQGSYGYTF. DNA for the CDR3: TGTGCCAGCAGCTTAGCACAGGGCAGCTATGGCTACACCTTC.

The chain combines TRBV6-1 with TRBJ1-4; D is unresolved. V dropped 1 base and J dropped 7 bases, with 13 bases sitting between them. CDR3 length: 15 residues. Germline V lookup: CDR1 MNHNS, CDR2 SASEGT. CDR3 coding DNA: TGTGCCAGCAGTGAAGTCTACACAGATCGTGAAAAACTGTTTTTT. Amino acids: CASSEVYTDREKLFF.

The chain joins TRBV18 to TRBJ2-5; 8 bases agree with TRBD2. The CDR3 contains 13 residues. The V gene end was trimmed by 2 bases and the J gene end by 4 bases; junction bases not matched to a gene: 0. Germline values: CDR1 KGHSH, CDR2 LQKENI. CDR3 residues: CASSPTSGETQYF. CDR3 in DNA: TGTGCCAGCTCACCAACTAGCGGAGAGACCCAGTACTTC.

The V gene is TRBV6-5, the J gene TRBJ1-1, with D possibly being TRBD1 (5 bases). Germline CDR1 is MNHEY and CDR2 is SVGAGI. Trimming took 3 bases from V and 6 from J, leaving 8 bases between them. CDR3 size: 12 residues. The CDR3 protein is CASSYGGAEAFF. In nucleotides, the CDR3 is TGTGCCAGCAGTTATGGGGGGGCTGAAGCTTTCTTT.

This sequence joins TRBV6-5 and TRBJ2-7; TRBD2 agrees at 8 bases. The V gene's germline CDR1 is MNHEY and CDR2 SVGAGI. J lost 3 bases, V lost 5 bases, and 9 bases had no gene match. The CDR3 has 15 residues. The CDR3 DNA reads as TGTGCCAGCAGTGGCGGGGGGTACAAGTTCTACGAGCAGTACTTC. Its translation: CASSGGGYKFYEQYF.

The chain recombines TRBV27 with TRBJ1-2; D unresolved. The germline V gene encodes CDR1 MNHEY and CDR2 SMNVEV (reference sequence). Trimming removed 3 bases from V and 0 bases from J, with 8 bases in between. CDR3 length equals 14 residues. CDR3 DNA: TGTGCCAGCAGTTTCGTAGGAGCTAACTATGGCTACACCTTC. Its translation is CASSFVGANYGYTF.

The rearrangement joins TRBV18 to TRBJ1-1; possibly TRBD1 for D (6 bases). The CDR3 runs 15 residues. Germline V lookup: CDR1 KGHSH, CDR2 LQKENI. Trimming took 6 bases from V and 0 from J, leaving 14 bases between them. The DNA of the CDR3 is TGTGCCAGCTCGGGCCAACAGGGACTGAACACTGAAGCTTTCTTT. This sequence encodes CASSGQQGLNTEAFF.

This chain joins TRBV14 and TRBJ1-1; TRBD1 is a possible D gene (5 bases). V shed 0 bases and J shed 0 bases, with 11 bases lying between them. The CDR3 sequence is 16 residues long. Germline V CDR1 and CDR2: SGHDN, FVKESK. CDR3 nucleotide sequence: TGTGCCAGCAGCCAAGATGGCAGGGCGGTGAACACTGAAGCTTTCTTT. Its translation is CASSQDGRAVNTEAFF.

CDR3 in amino acids: CASSRDRVEQYF. CDR3 DNA sequence: TGTGCCAGCAGCCGGGACAGGGTCGAGCAGTACTTC. This chain links TRBV6-5 with TRBJ2-7, with TRBD1 matching 9 bases. Germline CDR1 reads MNHEY; CDR2 reads SVGAGI. This CDR3 comprises 12 residues. The J segment lost 6 bases and the V segment lost 6 bases, leaving 3 bases of the junction unmatched.

The chain recombines TRBV30 with TRBJ2-7; 8 bases agree with TRBD2. Trimming at V came to 0 bases and at J to 7 bases, leaving 8 bases not matched to a gene. CDR1 and CDR2 from the germline V gene are GTSNPN and SVGIG (reference sequence). CDR3 size: 14 residues. The CDR3: CAWSVGGATWEQYF. The CDR3, as DNA: TGTGCCTGGAGTGTCGGGGGGGCCACATGGGAGCAGTACTTC.

This clone was counted once. CDR3 in DNA: TGTGCCAGCAGTGAATTTGGGCGCTCTGGAAACACCATATATTTT. This codes for CASSEFGRSGNTIYF. V is TRBV25-1 and J is TRBJ1-3; D gene uncertain. CDR1 is MGHDK, CDR2 SYGVNS, per germline. This CDR3 region has 15 residues. V lost 1 base and J lost 0, with 7 bases in between.

This chain links TRBV18 with TRBJ1-2; D may be TRBD1 (6 bases). The ends were cut back, 2 bases at V and 1 base at J, with 11 bases in the middle. The CDR3 spans 15 residues. The germline V gene encodes CDR1 KGHSH and CDR2 LQKENI. The CDR3 region is CASSPAGADNYGYTF. CDR3 DNA sequence: TGTGCCAGCTCACCAGCAGGGGCTGATAACTATGGCTACACCTTC.

The genes are TRBV7-2 and TRBJ1-5, with a tentative D call TRBD1 (5 bases). V shed 4 bases and J shed 5 bases, with 12 bases lying between them. Germline V gene lookup returns CDR1 SGHTA and CDR2 FQGNSA. This CDR3 has 14 amino acids. The CDR3 loop reads CASSSGLAYQPQHF. The CDR3 DNA sequence: TGTGCCAGCAGCTCGGGACTGGCATATCAGCCCCAGCATTTT.

The genes are TRBV15 and TRBJ1-1, with TRBD1 matching over 7 bases. This CDR3 has 15 residues. Germline-derived CDR1 and CDR2 are LNHNV and YYDKDF (reference sequence). The trim removed 3 bases at V and 5 bases at J, leaving 9 bases unmatched. CDR3 DNA sequence: TGTGCCACCAGCAGGCCGGCCCAGGGGGAAACTGAAGCTTTCTTT. Its protein is CATSRPAQGETEAFF.

The chain joins TRBV30 to TRBJ1-6; D is unresolved. The V gene lost 8 bases and the J gene lost 8 bases, with 16 bases spanning the gap. This CDR3 is 13 amino acids long. Germline V gene lookup returns CDR1 GTSNPN and CDR2 SVGIG (reference sequence). The CDR3 nucleotides are TGTGCCCAAATGGGCCAGACGGATTCACCCCTCCACTTT. It yields the protein CAQMGQTDSPLHF.

The rearrangement links TRBV7-9 to TRBJ1-6; weak D call: TRBD1 (5 bases). Germline V gene sequence: CDR1 SEHNR, CDR2 FQNEAQ (reference sequence). The CDR3 loop spans 12 amino acids. V was clipped by 3 bases and J by 11 bases, with 8 bases between them. The CDR3 here is CASSLGGAPLHF. The CDR3 DNA reads TGTGCCAGCAGCTTGGGGGGAGCACCCCTCCACTTT.

In this sample, this clone turned up a few times. The chain is built from TRBV7-2 and TRBJ2-3, with TRBD2 matching 9 bases. Trimming cost V 5 bases and J 5 bases; bases outside gene matches: 11. Looked up from germline, CDR1 is SGHTA and CDR2 is FQGNSA. This CDR3 has 16 amino acids. Written as DNA, the CDR3 is TGTGCCAGCAGCCGCGGGCGGGCGGGGGGGATAGATACGCAGTATTTT. Translating it yields CASSRGRAGGIDTQYF. Variable domain in full (rest from reference TRBV7-2 and TRBJ2-3): GAGVSQSPSNKVTEKGKDVELRCDPISGHTALYWYRQSLGQGLEFLIYFQGNSAPDKSGLPSDRFSAERTGGSVSTLTIQRTQQEDSAVYLCASSRGRAGGIDTQYFGPGTRLTVL.

The chain combines TRBV4-3 with TRBJ1-6; D ambiguous. The CDR3 extends over 16 amino acids. With 1 base removed from V and 7 bases from J, the gap between germline ends came to 14 bases. Looked up from germline, CDR1 is LGHNA and CDR2 is YSLEER. The CDR3 coding sequence is TGCGCCAGCAGCCAAGTAGCGAGGGTTGAGAATTCACCCCTCCACTTT. Its translation is CASSQVARVENSPLHF.

The V call is TRBV19, the J call TRBJ2-7; the match to TRBD1 covers 10 bases. CDR3 size: 16 residues. The V gene end was trimmed by 1 base and the J gene end by 2 bases; junction bases not matched to a gene: 5. Germline V lookup: CDR1 LNHDA, CDR2 SQIVND (reference sequence). The CDR3 loop is CASSIAWDRGAYEQYF. As DNA, the CDR3 is TGTGCCAGTAGTATAGCGTGGGACAGGGGCGCCTACGAGCAGTACTTC.

This clone was counted between two and nine times. The chain has TRBV4-3 and TRBJ1-1; D uncertain. Trimming took off 0 bases at V and 7 bases at J, with 15 bases between the two ends. Germline CDR1 is LGHNA and CDR2 is YSLEER. The CDR3 has 15 amino acids. The CDR3 sequence is CASSQDQLPGGEAFF. The DNA of the CDR3 is TGCGCCAGCAGCCAAGACCAGCTGCCGGGAGGTGAAGCTTTCTTT.

The chain uses TRBV6-1 and TRBJ1-5; perhaps TRBD1 as D (5 bases). Per germline, CDR1 MNHNS and CDR2 SASEGT. The length of the CDR3 is 14 residues. Trimming pared 7 bases from V and 2 bases from J, leaving 12 bases between. CDR3 residues: CASKGQEGNQPQHF. The CDR3, as DNA: TGTGCCAGCAAGGGGCAGGAAGGCAATCAGCCCCAGCATTTT.

The chain uses TRBV7-8 and TRBJ1-4; TRBD1 matches at 11 bases. J lost 8 bases, V lost 4 bases, and 9 bases had no gene match. Germline V gene lookup returns CDR1 SGHVS and CDR2 FQNEAQ. The CDR3 has 16 residues. The CDR3 nucleotides are TGTGCCAGCAGCTCCCGAGAGGGACAGGGGGGCGAAAAACTGTTTTTT. It specifies CASSSREGQGGEKLFF.

CDR3 in amino acids: CSVRPGGRTGELFF. In nucleotides, the CDR3 is TGCAGCGTACGCCCGGGGGGACGGACCGGGGAGCTGTTTTTT. The V gene is TRBV29-1, the J gene TRBJ2-2; 7 bases are shared with TRBD2. V gave up 6 bases and J gave up 5 bases; unmatched junction bases: 9. From germline, CDR1 is SQVTM and CDR2 ANQGSEA. There are 14 residues in the CDR3.

The rearrangement uses TRBV6-6 and TRBJ2-2; TRBD2 matches 8 bases. Germline trimming cut 8 bases from V and 3 bases from J; bases unmatched to any gene: 5. Germline CDR1 MNHNY, CDR2 SVGAGI (reference sequence). The CDR3 consists of 14 residues. The CDR3 coding sequence is TGTGCCAGCCGCGGGGGGATCGACACCGGGGAGCTGTTTTTT. Translating it yields CASRGGIDTGELFF.